What follows are 4 T cell receptor beta chains derived from one specimen sequenced in a study of shared clonotypes between healthy human individuals. Naivety among CD8 cells was defined by CD45RO negativity and positive CCR7 selection, thereby excluding terminally differentiated effector memory CD45RA+ cells. The repertoire was sequenced with immunoSEQ multiplex PCR; TCRdb's copy has only in-frame clones and lacks some. The repertoire holds some 1,900,000 clones, with about 94% as singletons. Source material: naive CD8+ T cells sorted from blood. The source of these receptors is a man aged 18 to 30 in good health.

V and J are TRBV28 and TRBJ1-1; D uncertain. The CDR3 has 15 amino acids. CDR1 and CDR2 (germline): MDHEN, SYDVKM. Trimming removed 3 bases at V and 5 bases at J, with 16 bases between. CDR3 residues: CASSFRVGPGTEAFF. The CDR3 region has the DNA TGTGCCAGCAGTTTTCGAGTAGGGCCTGGGACTGAAGCTTTCTTT.

The chain links TRBV27 to TRBJ1-5; TRBD1 agrees at 10 bases. J was trimmed by 6 bases and V by 5 bases; bases with no gene match: 10. CDR3 size: 16 residues. From germline, CDR1 is MNHEY and CDR2 SMNVEV (reference sequence). The CDR3 sequence: CASSPSTGGAGQPQHF. The CDR3 nucleotides read TGTGCCAGCAGTCCGTCGACAGGGGGCGCCGGTCAGCCCCAGCATTTT.

This clone was seen only once. The J gene is TRBJ2-2, the V gene TRBV4-1; D may correspond to TRBD1 or TRBD2 (6 bases each). Germline CDR1 reads MGHRA; CDR2 reads YSYEKL. CDR3 length: 15 residues. V gave up 6 bases and J gave up 4 bases, with 15 bases separating them. The CDR3 reads CASRVGGAGTGELFF. The CDR3 bases are TGCGCCAGCAGAGTGGGGGGCGCGGGCACCGGGGAGCTGTTTTTT.

J is TRBJ2-1 and V is TRBV9; unclear D gene. CDR1 is SGDLS and CDR2 is YYNGEE in the germline V gene. Trimming shortened V by 3 bases and J by 3 bases, and 16 bases separated the two germline ends. CDR3 size: 16 residues. The CDR3: CASSGRAPDGYNEQFF. The CDR3 nucleotides are TGTGCCAGCAGCGGCCGGGCCCCGGATGGCTACAATGAGCAGTTCTTC.